This T cell receptor (beta chain) comes out of a study of response to subunit inactivated influenza vaccine. The table lists this clonotype with a few counts. With V trimmed by 1 base and J by 13 bases, 4 bases remained unmatched. Germline V gene lookup returns CDR1 SGHVS and CDR2 FQNEAQ. CDR3 length equals 12 residues. TCRdb reprocessed the RT-PCR reads via MiXCR and lists one record per CDR3 protein. This table has 530,000 or so distinct CDR3 sequences, around 15% appearing once. The clonotype originates from a middle-aged man who received an inactivated influenza vaccine. Source: PBMCs from blood, taken 11 to 12 days after vaccination. V and J are TRBV7-8 and TRBJ2-3; 8 bases map to TRBD1. Here the CDR3 DNA reads TGTGCCAGCAGCTTAGTAGCAGGGGGCGAGTATTTT. It encodes CASSLVAGGEYF.